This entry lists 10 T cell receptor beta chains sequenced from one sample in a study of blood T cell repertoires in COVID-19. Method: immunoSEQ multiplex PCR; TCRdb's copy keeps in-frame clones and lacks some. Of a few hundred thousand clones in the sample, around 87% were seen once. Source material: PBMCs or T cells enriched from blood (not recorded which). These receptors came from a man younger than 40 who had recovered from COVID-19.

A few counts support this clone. The CDR3 DNA reads as TGTGCCAGCAGCCCATTACCCCCACAAAACACCGGGACAGGGTTTGACCCTAGTTCACCCCTCCACTTT. It translates to CASSPLPPQNTGTGFDPSSPLHF. The chain uses TRBV7-8 and TRBJ1-6; 9 nucleotides line up with TRBD1. CDR1 and CDR2 from the germline V gene are SGHVS and FQNEAQ. The V and J ends lost 5 bases and 9 bases, in that order; junction bases with no gene match: 32. The CDR3 runs 23 residues.

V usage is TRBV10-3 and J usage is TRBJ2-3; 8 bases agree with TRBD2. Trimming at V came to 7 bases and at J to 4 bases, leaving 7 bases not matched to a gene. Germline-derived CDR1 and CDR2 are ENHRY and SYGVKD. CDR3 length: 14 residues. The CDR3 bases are TGTGCCATCAAGGCCTTAGCGGGGCCAGATACGCAGTATTTT. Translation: CAIKALAGPDTQYF.

The chain's CDR3 is CAARGGLRYGYTF. CDR3 sequence (DNA): TGTGCCGCTCGGGGGGGGCTCCGGTATGGCTACACCTTC. The chain uses TRBV6-5 and TRBJ1-2; tentative D call: TRBD1 (6 bases). The CDR3 totals 13 residues. V shed 11 bases and J shed 5 bases, with 18 bases lying between them. Germline CDR1 and CDR2: MNHEY and SVGAGI.

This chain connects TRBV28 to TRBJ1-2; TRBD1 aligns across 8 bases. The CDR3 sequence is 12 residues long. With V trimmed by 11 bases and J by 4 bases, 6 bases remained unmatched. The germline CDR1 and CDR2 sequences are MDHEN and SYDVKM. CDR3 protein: CAAGQGAYGYTF. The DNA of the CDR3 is TGTGCCGCCGGGCAGGGGGCCTATGGCTACACCTTC.

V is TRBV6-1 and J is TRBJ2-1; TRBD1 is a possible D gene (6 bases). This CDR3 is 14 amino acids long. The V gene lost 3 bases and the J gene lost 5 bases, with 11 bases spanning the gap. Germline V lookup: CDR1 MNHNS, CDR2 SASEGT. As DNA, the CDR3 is TGTGCCAGCAGTGACGGCAGGGGCCACAATGAGCAGTTCTTC. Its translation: CASSDGRGHNEQFF.

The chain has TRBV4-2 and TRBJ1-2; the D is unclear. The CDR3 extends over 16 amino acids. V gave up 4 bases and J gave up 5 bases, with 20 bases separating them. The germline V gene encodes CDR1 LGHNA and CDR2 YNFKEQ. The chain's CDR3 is CASSPPPPGSRYGYTF. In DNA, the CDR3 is TGTGCCAGCAGCCCACCCCCCCCCGGGAGTAGGTATGGCTACACCTTC.

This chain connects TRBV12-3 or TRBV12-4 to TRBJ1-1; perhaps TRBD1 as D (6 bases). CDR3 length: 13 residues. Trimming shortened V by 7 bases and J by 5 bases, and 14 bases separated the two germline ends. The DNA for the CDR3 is TGTGCCAGCACGTGGGGGCTGAGGACTGAAGCTTTCTTT. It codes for CASTWGLRTEAFF.

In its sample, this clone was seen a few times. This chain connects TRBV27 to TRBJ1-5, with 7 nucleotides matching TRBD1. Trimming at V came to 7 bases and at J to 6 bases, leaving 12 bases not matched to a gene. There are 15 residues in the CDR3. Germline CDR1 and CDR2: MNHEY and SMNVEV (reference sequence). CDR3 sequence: CASKPDRAVRQPQHF. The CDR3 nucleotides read TGTGCCAGCAAACCAGACAGGGCTGTACGTCAGCCCCAGCATTTT.

CDR3 bases: TGTGCCAGCTCACGGACAGGGACCTATGGCTACACCTTC. Protein product: CASSRTGTYGYTF. The chain carries TRBV18 and TRBJ1-2; 8 bases align to TRBD1. The CDR3 has 13 residues. The V and J ends lost 4 bases and 4 bases, in that order; junction bases with no gene match: 2. Germline V gives CDR1 KGHSH, CDR2 LQKENI.

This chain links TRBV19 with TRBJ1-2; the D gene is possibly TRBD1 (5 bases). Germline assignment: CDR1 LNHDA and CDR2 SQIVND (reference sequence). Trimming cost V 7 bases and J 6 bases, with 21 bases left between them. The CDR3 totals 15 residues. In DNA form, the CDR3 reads TGTGCCAGTACCACCCTGGGGACTGGCAATAATGGCTACACCTTC. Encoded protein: CASTTLGTGNNGYTF.